This passage covers 12 T cell receptor beta chains from one sample sequenced in a study of CD8 T cells in ankylosing spondylitis. General observations from the study: The study identified a TCR beta motif of under 10 highly homologous variants that appeared characteristic of ankylosing spondylitis blood.

One entry per CDR3 protein, called by TCRdb with MiXCR from the 5' RACE reads. The sample lists roughly 370,000 distinct CDR3 sequences; approximately 20% were seen once. No antigen has been identified for these receptors. Sequencing used blood, either unsorted or a sorted T cell fraction (not recorded which). The receptors were sampled from a male donor with ankylosing spondylitis.

This chain uses TRBV6-2 or TRBV6-3 with TRBJ1-5, with D perhaps TRBD1 (6 bases). CDR1 MNHEY and CDR2 SVGEGT come from the germline V gene. The CDR3 extends over 15 amino acids. The V and J ends lost 2 bases and 3 bases respectively, with 11 bases between them. The DNA for the CDR3 is TGTGCCAGCAGTTACCCCCGACAGGCCAATCAGCCCCAGCATTTT. Translating gives CASSYPRQANQPQHF.

The chain is built from TRBV7-8 and TRBJ2-2; 8 bases line up with TRBD2. The V gene end was trimmed by 5 bases and the J gene end by 1 base; junction bases not matched to a gene: 6. Per germline, CDR1 SGHVS and CDR2 FQNEAQ. The CDR3 covers 16 residues. CDR3 bases: TGTGCCAGCAGCGGCAGGACTAGCAGGAACACCGGGGAGCTGTTTTTT. This codes for CASSGRTSRNTGELFF.

The chain has TRBV14 and TRBJ1-1; D is unresolved. The germline V gene has CDR1 SGHDN and CDR2 FVKESK. The CDR3 contains 13 residues. Trimming stripped 4 bases from V and 1 base from J, with 7 bases between. The CDR3 protein is CASSRDWNTEAFF. DNA for the CDR3: TGTGCCAGCAGCCGCGATTGGAACACTGAAGCTTTCTTT.

This clonotype was counted only a few times. V usage is TRBV9 and J usage is TRBJ1-2; no clear D. The CDR3 extends over 15 amino acids. V was pared by 3 bases and J by 8 bases, with 20 bases between. Germline V gives CDR1 SGDLS, CDR2 YYNGEE. In DNA, the CDR3 is TGTGCCAGCAGCGATGGGAGAGGGCCCGGGGAAGGCTACACCTTC. Protein: CASSDGRGPGEGYTF.

The gene calls are TRBV20-1 and TRBJ2-7; weak D call: TRBD2 (6 bases). V gave up 6 bases and J gave up 8 bases, with 11 bases separating them. Germline lookup yields CDR1 DFQATT and CDR2 SNEGSKA (reference sequence). CDR3 length equals 10 residues. For the CDR3, the DNA is TGCAGTGCCGTCGGGGGACAGCAGTACTTC. Amino acid sequence: CSAVGGQQYF.

The chain combines TRBV7-2 with TRBJ1-2; no definite D call. The length of the CDR3 is 13 residues. V dropped 0 bases and J dropped 5 bases, with 7 bases sitting between them. Per the germline V gene, CDR1 is SGHTA and CDR2 is FQGNSA. The CDR3 DNA follows: TGTGCCAGCAGCTTAGCGCGAGGTTATGGCTACACCTTC. Amino acids: CASSLARGYGYTF.

This clonotype came up a few times. The rearrangement uses TRBV20-1 and TRBJ1-6; D possibly corresponds to TRBD1 (5 bases). Germline CDR1 is DFQATT and CDR2 is SNEGSKA (reference sequence). Trimming cost V 7 bases and J 10 bases, with 20 bases left between them. This CDR3 spans 14 amino acids. This CDR3 is CSGQGRGWGSPLHF. CDR3 in DNA: TGCAGTGGTCAAGGACGGGGGTGGGGATCACCCCTCCACTTT.

The rearrangement joins TRBV4-3 to TRBJ1-1; 7 bases are a match to TRBD1. J was trimmed by 1 base and V by 0 bases; bases with no gene match: 5. CDR3 length: 16 residues. Germline loops: CDR1 LGHNA, CDR2 YSLEER. CDR3 nucleotides: TGCGCCAGCAGCCAAGATCTCGGGACAGAGAACACTGAAGCTTTCTTT. Its translation is CASSQDLGTENTEAFF.

In its sample, this clonotype was seen a few times. This chain joins TRBV19 and TRBJ1-1; 7 bases are a match to TRBD1. The germline V gene has CDR1 LNHDA and CDR2 SQIVND (reference sequence). V lost 3 bases and J lost 5; bases outside the gene matches: 9. The CDR3 covers 15 residues. The DNA for the CDR3 is TGTGCCAGTAGTATTCCCCAGGTCAGGGGGACTGAAGCTTTCTTT. The encoded protein is CASSIPQVRGTEAFF.

This clonotype was seen a single time. The chain combines TRBV6-1 with TRBJ2-3; 15 bases match TRBD2. This CDR3 has 16 amino acids. CDR1 MNHNS and CDR2 SASEGT come from the germline V gene. Germline trimming cut 4 bases from V and 2 bases from J; bases unmatched to any gene: 1. Here the CDR3 DNA reads TGTGCCAGCAGTGGGACTAGCGGGAGGGCCACAGATACGCAGTATTTT. As protein: CASSGTSGRATDTQYF.

This clonotype showed up many times. The chain combines TRBV6-1 with TRBJ2-1; the match to TRBD2 covers 8 bases. Germline loops: CDR1 MNHNS, CDR2 SASEGT. This CDR3 spans 14 amino acids. The J segment lost 8 bases and the V segment lost 10 bases, leaving 13 bases of the junction unmatched. The CDR3 coding sequence is TGTGCCACTGCCGGGACTAGGGTTCGCCATGAGCAGTTCTTC. Protein: CATAGTRVRHEQFF.

This clonotype was seen many times. Here the CDR3 reads CASRQYPATGELFF. DNA of the CDR3: TGCGCCAGCAGGCAATATCCAGCCACCGGGGAGCTGTTTTTT. The V and J genes are TRBV5-1 and TRBJ2-2; no reliable D call. V lost 5 bases to trimming and J lost 4 bases, with 12 bases between them. CDR3 length equals 14 residues. Germline lookup yields CDR1 SGHRS and CDR2 YFSETQ.